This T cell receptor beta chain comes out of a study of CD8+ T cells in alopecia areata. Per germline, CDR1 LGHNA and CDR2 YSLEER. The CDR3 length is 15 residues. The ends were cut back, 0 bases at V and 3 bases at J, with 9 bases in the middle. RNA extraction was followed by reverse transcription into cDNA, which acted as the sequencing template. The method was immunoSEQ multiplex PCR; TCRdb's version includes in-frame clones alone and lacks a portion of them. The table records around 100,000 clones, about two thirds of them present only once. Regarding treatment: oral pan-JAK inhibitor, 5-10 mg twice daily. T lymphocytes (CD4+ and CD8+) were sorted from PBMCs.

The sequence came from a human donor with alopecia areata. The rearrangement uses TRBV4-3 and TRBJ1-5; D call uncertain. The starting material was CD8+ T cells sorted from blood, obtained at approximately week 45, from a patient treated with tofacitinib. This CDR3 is CASSQDEGPNQPQHF. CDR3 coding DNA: TGCGCCAGCAGCCAAGATGAGGGCCCCAATCAGCCCCAGCATTTT.